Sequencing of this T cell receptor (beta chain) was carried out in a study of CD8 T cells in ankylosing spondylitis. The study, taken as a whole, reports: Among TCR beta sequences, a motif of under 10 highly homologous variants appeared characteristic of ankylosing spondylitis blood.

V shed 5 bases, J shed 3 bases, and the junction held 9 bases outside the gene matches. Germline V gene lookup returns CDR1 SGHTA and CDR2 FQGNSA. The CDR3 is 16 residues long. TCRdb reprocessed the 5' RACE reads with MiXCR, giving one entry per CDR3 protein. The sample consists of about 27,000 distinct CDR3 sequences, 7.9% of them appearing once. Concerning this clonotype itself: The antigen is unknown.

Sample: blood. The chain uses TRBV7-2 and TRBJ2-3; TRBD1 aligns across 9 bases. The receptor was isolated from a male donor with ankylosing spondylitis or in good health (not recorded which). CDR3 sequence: CASSGMDRGVTDTQYF. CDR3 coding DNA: TGTGCCAGCAGCGGGATGGACAGGGGTGTAACAGATACGCAGTATTTT.